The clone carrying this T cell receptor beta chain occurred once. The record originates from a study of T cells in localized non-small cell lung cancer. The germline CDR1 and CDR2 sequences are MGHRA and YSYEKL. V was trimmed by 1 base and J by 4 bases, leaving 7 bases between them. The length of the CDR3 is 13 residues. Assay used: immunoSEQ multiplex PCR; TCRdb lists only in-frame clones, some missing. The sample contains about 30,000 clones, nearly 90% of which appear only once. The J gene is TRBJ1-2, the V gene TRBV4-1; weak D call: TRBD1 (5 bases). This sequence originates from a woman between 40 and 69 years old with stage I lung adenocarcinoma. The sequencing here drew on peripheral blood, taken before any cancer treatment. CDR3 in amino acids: CASSQATAYGYTF. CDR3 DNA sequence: TGCGCCAGCAGCCAAGCGACAGCCTATGGCTACACCTTC.